The 14 T cell receptor beta chains below come from one sample, sequenced in a study of kidney transplant recipient with SARS-CoV-2 infection. TCRdb redid the calling of the reads with MiXCR, one entry per CDR3 protein. The sample lists under 300,000 distinct CDR3 sequences; around 28% were seen once. This material consisted of a blood sample, taken at baseline and on day 111 from a kidney transplant recipient. These receptor sequences come from a young adult male patient who had COVID-19 and was a kidney transplant recipient. Some T cells may have come from the graft donor.

This clonotype was counted many times. The gene calls are TRBV6-6 and TRBJ2-1, with 9 bases identical to TRBD2. J gave up 4 bases and V 4 bases, and 8 bases lay outside the gene matches. This CDR3 comprises 16 residues. Germline V lookup: CDR1 MNHNY, CDR2 SVGAGI (reference sequence). The CDR3 DNA is TGTGCCAGCAGTTCTGCCCGAGCGGGAGGATACAATGAGCAGTTCTTC. Its protein product is CASSSARAGGYNEQFF.

Details on this clonotype: Its ends do not fully match the called genes, so a read error is possible. The V gene is TRBV11-2, the J gene TRBJ2-2; D perhaps matches TRBD2 (5 bases). Germline values: CDR1 SGHAT, CDR2 FQNNGV. The CDR3 runs 15 residues. The CDR3 reads CASSFGQAEHRGAVF. The CDR3 region has the DNA TGTGCCAGCAGCTTTGGTCAAGCCGAACACCGGGGAGCTGTTTTT.

This clonotype was picked up many times. V usage is TRBV6-6 and J usage is TRBJ1-6; perhaps TRBD1 as D (5 bases). Deletions cut 7 bases from V and 7 bases from J, with 11 bases between. Per the germline V gene, CDR1 is MNHNY and CDR2 is SVGAGI (reference sequence). The CDR3 has 13 residues. CDR3 DNA sequence: TGTGCCAGCATCGGGACGGAAAATTCACCCCTCCACTTT. This translates into CASIGTENSPLHF.

Concerning this clonotype: This may arise from a read error, as a much more abundant clone is one base away. This sequence joins TRBV19 and TRBJ2-2; tentative D call: TRBD2 (6 bases). This CDR3 has 13 amino acids. Germline V gives CDR1 LNHDA, CDR2 SQIVND (reference sequence). The CDR3 DNA follows: TGTGCCAGTATGGAGACATACGCCGGGGGGCTGTTTTTT. Its translation is CASMETYAGGLFF.

This clonotype was counted ten times or more. The gene calls are TRBV6-9 and TRBJ1-2; D is unclear. CDR1 is MNHGY, CDR2 SVAAGI, per germline. V gave up 5 bases and J gave up 4 bases, with 23 bases separating them. The CDR3 sequence is 17 residues long. For the CDR3, the DNA is TGTGCCAGCAGTCGTTGCGCGCCTTACGGAAAGACCTATGGCTACACCTTC. The encoded protein is CASSRCAPYGKTYGYTF.

This clonotype came up many times. J is TRBJ2-7 and V is TRBV5-1; TRBD2 might be the D (6 bases). The CDR3 covers 14 residues. V was clipped by 0 bases and J by 6 bases, with 13 bases between them. Germline CDR1 and CDR2: SGHRS and YFSETQ. For the CDR3, the DNA is TGCGCCAGCAGCTTGGGTCGGGGGATGGTCGAGCAGTACTTC. Translated: CASSLGRGMVEQYF.

Many counts were recorded for this clonotype. The gene calls are TRBV3-1 and TRBJ1-1; D is uncertain. CDR1 and CDR2 from the germline V gene are LGHDT and YNNKEL (reference sequence). V dropped 4 bases and J dropped 4 bases, with 22 bases sitting between them. The CDR3 extends over 17 amino acids. CDR3 residues: CASSRRCPISIRTEAFF. In nucleotides, the CDR3 is TGTGCCAGCAGCCGGAGGTGTCCCATTTCAATTCGCACTGAAGCTTTCTTT.

The sample holds many counts of this clonotype. The chain links TRBV6-4 to TRBJ1-2; D gene ambiguous. This CDR3 has 17 amino acids. Trimming pared 5 bases from V and 4 bases from J, leaving 23 bases between. In germline, CDR1 is MRHNA, CDR2 SNTAGT. The CDR3: CASSSVISHGKTYGYTF. In DNA form, the CDR3 reads TGTGCCAGCAGTAGCGTGATCTCACACGGAAAGACCTATGGCTACACCTTC.

Comment on this clonotype: With a much larger clone just one base away, this may be a read error. The chain carries TRBV11-3 and TRBJ2-7; D uncertain. In germline, CDR1 is SGHNT, CDR2 YENEEA. The CDR3 has 15 residues. The CDR3: CASNLDSTDPYEQYF. CDR3 coding DNA: TGTGCCAGCAACTTAGATTCGACCGATCCCTACGAGCAGTACTTC.

This clonotype was detected ten times or more. The chain carries TRBV7-8 and TRBJ1-2; possible D gene TRBD1, 6 bases. The V end was cut by 5 bases, the J end by 4 bases, with 23 bases between. Germline V gives CDR1 SGHVS, CDR2 FQNEAQ. This CDR3 comprises 17 residues. This CDR3 is CASSITGFTRKTYGYTF. The CDR3 bases are TGTGCCAGCAGCATAACAGGGTTTACCCGAAAGACCTATGGCTACACCTTC.

The CDR3 coding sequence is TGTGCCAGTAGTGTGGACAGGGCATATGAGCAGTTCTTC. Translated, it gives CASSVDRAYEQFF. The V gene is TRBV19, the J gene TRBJ2-1; the match to TRBD1 covers 8 bases. Trimming at V came to 5 bases and at J to 8 bases, leaving 5 bases not matched to a gene. Looked up from germline, CDR1 is LNHDA and CDR2 is SQIVND (reference sequence). CDR3 length: 13 amino acids. Filled out from reference TRBV19 and TRBJ2-1, the complete variable domain reads DGGITQSPKYLFRKEGQNVTLSCEQNLNHDAMYWYRQDPGQGLRLIYYSQIVNDFQKGDIAEGYSVSREKKESFPLTVTSAQKNPTAFYLCASSVDRAYEQFFGPGTRLTVL.

This clonotype has at least ten counts. This chain uses TRBV11-1 with TRBJ2-1; 10 positions match TRBD2. The CDR3 totals 15 residues. The J segment lost 4 bases and the V segment lost 3 bases, leaving 3 bases of the junction unmatched. Germline loops: CDR1 SGHAT, CDR2 FQDESV (reference sequence). CDR3 residues: CASSFRTSGYNEQFF. CDR3 DNA sequence: TGTGCCAGCAGCTTCCGGACTAGCGGTTACAATGAGCAGTTCTTC.

Note on this clonotype: A much larger clone lies one base from this, so it may be a read error. The chain is built from TRBV27 and TRBJ2-7; 8 bases fit TRBD1. The junction had 6 bases not matched to a gene; V was cut back by 6 bases and J by 2 bases. The CDR3 is 14 amino acids. Germline lookup yields CDR1 MNHEY and CDR2 SMNVEV (reference sequence). The CDR3 bases are TGTGCCAGCAGGAGGACAGGGCCCCCCTACGAGCAGTACTTC. The encoded protein is CASRRTGPPYEQYF.

Of note for this clonotype: One base away lies a much larger clone, so this may be a sequencing read error. This chain connects TRBV6-9 to TRBJ1-2; D is uncertain. Germline CDR1 reads MNHGY; CDR2 reads SVAAGI. The CDR3 covers 17 residues. In DNA, the CDR3 is TGTGCCAGCAGTTTTTCCATGCCTTACGGAAAGACCTATGGCTACAACTTC. Translated: CASSFSMPYGKTYGYNF.